The clone carrying this T cell receptor (beta chain) is a singleton in its sample. What it binds is not known. V lost 1 base, J lost 1 base, and 3 bases stayed unmatched. The CDR3 runs to 15 residues. Germline CDR1 DFQATT, CDR2 SNEGSKA (reference sequence). Time point given: persistent/refractory GD, antithyroid drugs over 5 years with positive TRAb. PBMCs were the source of the RNA used for TCR sequencing. The patients included were those that came from an endocrinology department in Xi'an, China. The data are from a study of regulatory T cells in long-lasting Graves disease. The study's findings and limits: Graves' patients with persistent disease showed TCR diversity lower than patients newly diagnosed.

Assembly of TCR beta libraries relied on iRepertoire HTBI primers together with Arm-PCR of CDR3 regions. Original handling: Looking across samples, the authors found approximately 60 TRBV and 14 to 15 TRBJ segments. TCRdb independently ran MiXCR on the multiplex PCR reads; one entry per CDR3 protein. The V and J calls and clone size are TCRdb's, not the authors'. The repertoire holds 430,000 or so distinct CDR3 sequences, around 20% seen once, with roughly an eighth in the top ten. This clonotype was obtained from a female donor with Graves disease. V is TRBV20-1 and J is TRBJ2-7; TRBD2 agrees at 11 bases. This material consisted of peripheral blood mononuclear cells (PBMCs), taken when the disease was refractory, from a patient treated with antithyroid drugs. In nucleotides, the CDR3 is TGCAGTGCTAGAGGGGTAGCGGGAGGGTCCTACGAGCAGTACTTC. It translates to CSARGVAGGSYEQYF.